The T cell receptor (beta chain) described here comes from a study of molecular identifiers for immune sequencing clone quantification (dated by TCRdb to the late 2010s). With regard to the full study: In a replicate experiment, RNA from around 20,000 or 100,000 naive CD8 T cells was split into five aliquots, four of which were sequenced. This methods study used CD8 T cells to benchmark TCR RNA copy counting and molecular-identifier clustering-based TCR repertoire sequencing (MIDCIRS). Study-wide findings and limitations: Spiked-in Jurkat TCR RNA equivalent to a single cell was reported to be detectable even among 850,000 to 1,000,000 naive CD8 T cells. Modeling indicated around 2.7 TCR RNA copies recovered per cell, compared with roughly 9.7 by digital PCR, which implies a capture efficiency of approximately 30%. Clones above 20 RNA copies held over 98% of molecules in CMV-specific effector cells but under 1% in naive cells. Identical TCR molecules sharing a barcode could cause highly expanded clone sizes to be underestimated. Without barcode sub-clustering, chimeric consensus sequences inflated TCR diversity; chimeras reached as high as 47%. Spiked-in Jurkat TCR RNA (around 9 copies' worth), which is not part of the donor repertoire, was contained in the naive libraries.

Libraries of naive CD8 T cells were built from anywhere between about 17,000 and 1,000,000 sorted cells, with 10%, 30% or 50% of the purified RNA used. On a BD FACSAria II, naive CD8 T cells were FACS-sorted as CD8+CD4-CCR7+CD45RA+ and collected into RLT Plus buffer. To test detection sensitivity, Jurkat RNA equivalent to about eleven TCR copies was spiked into samples of roughly 20,000-1,100,000 naive CD8 T cells. CD8 T cells were enriched with RosetteSep CD8+ T Cell Enrichment Cocktail and Ficoll-Paque, followed by ACK red cell lysis. The CDR3 runs 16 residues from the cysteine to the phenylalanine. Only the CDR3 DNA stays, 48 bases, in frame from base 1. Trimmed from V: 0 bases; trimmed from J: 3 bases; junction bases lacking a gene match: 6. The germline V gene sets CDR1 to LGHNA and CDR2 to YNFKEQ. Receptor libraries were prepared by PCR. The sequencer was an Illumina HiSeq 4000. Bulk TCR libraries were generated as previously described, with the TCR primers listed in Table S5 used. Purification of total RNA was performed with the Qiagen AllPrep DNA/RNA kit. Before any analysis, reads coming from multiple sequencing runs of the same library were combined into one pool. Regarding the original processing steps: Only reads with exact TCR constant sequence were kept, trimmed to 150 nt, and grouped by their 12-nt molecular barcodes. Reads in each barcode group were sub-clustered using a 15% Levenshtein threshold, and a quality-weighted consensus sequence was built for each RNA molecule. Non-functional sequences were excluded, and lower-count sequences lying one edit away from another sequence were also excluded. Barcode sub-clusters with fewer than 20% of the maximum read count were removed, based on fitting two negative binomial distributions. In-frame beta chains were kept once TCRdb had trimmed the public reads at Q25 with fastp and called clones with MiXCR. Entries are consolidated by CDR3 protein sequence, retaining the most common genes and DNA. Clone size and V and J calls follow TCRdb, not the original study. In all, the sample holds 490,000 or so distinct CDR3 sequences, and around 21% of those were seen once. The top ten clonotypes cover approximately 0.84% of the sample.

This clonotype has just a few counts. There is no known antigen for this receptor. The input lacks base qualities; no much larger clone sits a single base away. This receptor chain uses TRBV4-2 and TRBJ2-7; TRBD1 lines up with 9 middle nucleotides. The TCR originated in a human donor in good health. Some libraries in this study had Jurkat cell RNA spiked in. The sample consisted of naive CD8+ T cells from blood, with Jurkat cell RNA spiked in. The sample's cell subset or site label, in plain terms: FACS-sorted CD8+CD4-CCR7+CD45RA+ naive T cells. The nucleotide sequence reads as follows: TGTGCCAGCAGCCAAGAGGACAGGGGTTTGCTCTACGAGCAGTACTTC. Its protein reads: CASSQEDRGLLYEQYF.